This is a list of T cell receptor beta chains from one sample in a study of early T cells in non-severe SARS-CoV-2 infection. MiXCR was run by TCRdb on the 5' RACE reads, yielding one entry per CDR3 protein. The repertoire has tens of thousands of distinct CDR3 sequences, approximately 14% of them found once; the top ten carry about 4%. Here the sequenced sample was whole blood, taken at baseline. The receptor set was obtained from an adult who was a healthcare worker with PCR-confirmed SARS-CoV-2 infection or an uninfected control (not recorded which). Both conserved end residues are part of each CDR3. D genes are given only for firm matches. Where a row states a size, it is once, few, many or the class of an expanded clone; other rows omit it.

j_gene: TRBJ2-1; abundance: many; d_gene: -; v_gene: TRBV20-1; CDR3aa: CSVLTETNSYNEQFF; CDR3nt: TGCAGTGTCCTAACCGAGACTAACTCCTACAATGAGCAGTTCTTC
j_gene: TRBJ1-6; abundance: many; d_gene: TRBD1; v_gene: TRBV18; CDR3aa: CASSPDRKNSPLHF; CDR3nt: TGTGCCAGCTCACCGGACAGGAAGAATTCACCCCTCCACTTT
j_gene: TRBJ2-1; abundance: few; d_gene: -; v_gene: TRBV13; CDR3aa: CASSPRDNSNEQFF; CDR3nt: TGTGCCAGCAGCCCCCGGGACAACTCCAATGAGCAGTTCTTC
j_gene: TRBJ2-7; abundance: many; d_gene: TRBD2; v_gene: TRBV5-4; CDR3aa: CASSSGGRSSYEQYF; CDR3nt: TGTGCCAGCAGCTCCGGCGGGAGGAGCTCCTACGAGCAGTACTTC
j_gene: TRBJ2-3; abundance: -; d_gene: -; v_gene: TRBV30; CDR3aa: CAWSVLSVSLWTQYF; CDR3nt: TGTGCCTGGAGTGTACTATCAGTCTCCTTGTGGACGCAGTATTTT
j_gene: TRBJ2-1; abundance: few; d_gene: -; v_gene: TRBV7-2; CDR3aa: CASSLVWGAGNEQFF; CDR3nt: TGTGCCAGCAGCTTAGTCTGGGGAGCGGGCAATGAGCAGTTCTTC
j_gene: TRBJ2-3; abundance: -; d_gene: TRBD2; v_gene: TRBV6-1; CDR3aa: CASSEASGRVGDTQYF; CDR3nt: TGTGCCAGCAGTGAAGCTAGCGGGAGGGTGGGAGATACGCAGTATTTT
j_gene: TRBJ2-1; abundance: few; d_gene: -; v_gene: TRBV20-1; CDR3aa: CSAVEGYNEQFF; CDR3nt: TGCAGTGCAGTCGAGGGATACAATGAGCAGTTCTTC
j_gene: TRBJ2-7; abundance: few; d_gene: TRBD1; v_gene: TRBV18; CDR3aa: CASSHRQGRSEDEQYF; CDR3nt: TGTGCCAGCTCTCACCGACAGGGCCGCAGTGAGGACGAGCAGTACTTC
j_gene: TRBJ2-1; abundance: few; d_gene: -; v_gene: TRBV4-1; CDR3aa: CASSQAGSSYNEQFF; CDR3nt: TGCGCCAGCAGCCAAGCCGGGAGCTCCTACAATGAGCAGTTCTTC
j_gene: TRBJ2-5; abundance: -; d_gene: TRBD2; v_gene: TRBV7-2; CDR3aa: CASSRTSGGPSQETQYF; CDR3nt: TGTGCCAGCAGTCGGACTAGCGGGGGTCCCTCCCAAGAGACCCAGTACTTC
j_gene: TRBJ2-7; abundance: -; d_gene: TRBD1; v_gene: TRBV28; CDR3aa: CASSLFGTGAAYEQYF; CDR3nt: TGTGCCAGCAGTTTATTCGGGACAGGGGCGGCCTACGAGCAGTACTTC
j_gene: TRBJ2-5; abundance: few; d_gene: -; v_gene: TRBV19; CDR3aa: CASSDPFRGAETQYF; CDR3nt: TGTGCCAGTAGTGACCCCTTCAGGGGAGCAGAGACCCAGTACTTC
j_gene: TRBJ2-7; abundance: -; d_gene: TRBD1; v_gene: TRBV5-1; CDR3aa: CASSLATNSRQGLGQYF; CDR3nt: TGCGCCAGCAGCCTGGCTACCAACTCTCGACAGGGCCTCGGGCAGTACTTC
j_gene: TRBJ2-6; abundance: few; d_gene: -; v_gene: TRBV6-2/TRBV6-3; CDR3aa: CASSLLLGTGANVLTF; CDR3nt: TGTGCCAGCAGCCTTCTTCTGGGTACTGGGGCCAACGTCCTGACTTTC
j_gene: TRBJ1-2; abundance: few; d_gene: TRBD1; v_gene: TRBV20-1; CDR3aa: CSAPPGQGASYYGYTF; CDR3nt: TGCAGTGCTCCACCGGGACAGGGGGCGTCTTACTATGGCTACACCTTC
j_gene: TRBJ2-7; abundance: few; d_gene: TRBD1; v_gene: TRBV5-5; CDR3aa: CASSLDRGQGEQYF; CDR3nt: TGTGCCAGCAGCTTGGACAGGGGGCAAGGGGAGCAGTACTTC
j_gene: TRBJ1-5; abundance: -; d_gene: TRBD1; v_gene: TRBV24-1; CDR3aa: CATSDSRGGQYNQPQHF; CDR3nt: TGTGCCACCAGTGATTCGCGGGGGGGACAGTATAATCAGCCCCAGCATTTT
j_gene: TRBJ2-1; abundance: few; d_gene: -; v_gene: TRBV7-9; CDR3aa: CASSFSREQFF; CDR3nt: TGTGCCAGCAGCTTCAGCCGAGAGCAGTTCTTC
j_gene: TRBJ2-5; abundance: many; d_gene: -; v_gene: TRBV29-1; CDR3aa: CSVGGAGGQETQYF; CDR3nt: TGCAGCGTTGGAGGGGCAGGGGGGCAAGAGACCCAGTACTTC
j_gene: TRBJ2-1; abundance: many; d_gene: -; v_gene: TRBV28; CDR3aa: CASGPKKLGNYNEQFF; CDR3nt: TGTGCCAGCGGCCCTAAGAAATTAGGCAATTATAATGAGCAGTTCTTC
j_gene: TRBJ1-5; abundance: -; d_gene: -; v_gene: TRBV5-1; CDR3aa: CASSLDRDQPQHF; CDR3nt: TGCGCCAGCAGCTTGGACAGGGACCAGCCCCAGCATTTT
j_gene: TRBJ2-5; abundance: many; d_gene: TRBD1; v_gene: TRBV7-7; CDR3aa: CASSLGQGKTQYF; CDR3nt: TGTGCCAGCAGCCTGGGACAGGGCAAGACCCAGTACTTC
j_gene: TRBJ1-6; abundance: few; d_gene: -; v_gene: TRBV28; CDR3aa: CASIAGSGYGNSPLHF; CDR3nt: TGTGCCAGCATCGCAGGTTCGGGCTATGGTAATTCACCCCTCCACTTT
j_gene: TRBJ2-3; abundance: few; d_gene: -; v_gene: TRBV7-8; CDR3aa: CASSLGVGADTQYF; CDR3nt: TGTGCCAGCAGCTTAGGGGTTGGTGCTGATACGCAGTATTTT
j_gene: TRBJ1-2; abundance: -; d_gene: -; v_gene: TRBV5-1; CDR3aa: CASSPLSADYGYTF; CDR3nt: TGCGCCAGCAGTCCCTTGTCGGCTGACTATGGCTACACCTTC
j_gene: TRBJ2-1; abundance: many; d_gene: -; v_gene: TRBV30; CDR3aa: CAWRESSYNEQFF; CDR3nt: TGTGCCTGGAGGGAGAGCTCCTACAATGAGCAGTTCTTC
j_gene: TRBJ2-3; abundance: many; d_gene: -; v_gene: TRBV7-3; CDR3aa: CASSSWPGTDTQYF; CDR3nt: TGTGCCAGCAGCTCCTGGCCTGGCACAGATACGCAGTATTTT
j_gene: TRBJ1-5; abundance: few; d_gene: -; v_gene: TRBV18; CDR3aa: CASSPPGGKDQPQHF; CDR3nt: TGTGCCAGCTCACCACCGGGCGGGAAGGATCAGCCCCAGCATTTT
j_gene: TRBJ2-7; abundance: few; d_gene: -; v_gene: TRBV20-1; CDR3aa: CSALGVVYEQYF; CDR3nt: TGCAGTGCCCTAGGGGTAGTATACGAGCAGTACTTC
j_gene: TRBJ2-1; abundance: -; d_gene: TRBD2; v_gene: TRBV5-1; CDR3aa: CASSLAPASGTDNEQFF; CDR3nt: TGCGCCAGCAGCTTGGCCCCGGCTAGCGGGACCGACAATGAGCAGTTCTTC
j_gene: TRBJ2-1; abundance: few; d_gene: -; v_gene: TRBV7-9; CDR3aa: CASSLGPLNEQFF; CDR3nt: TGTGCCAGCAGCTTAGGACCCCTCAATGAGCAGTTCTTC
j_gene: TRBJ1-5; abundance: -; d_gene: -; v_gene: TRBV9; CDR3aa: CASSVGGIQPQHF; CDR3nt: TGTGCCAGCAGCGTAGGGGGGATTCAGCCCCAGCATTTT
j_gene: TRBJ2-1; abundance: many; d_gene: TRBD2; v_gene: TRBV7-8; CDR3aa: CASSKGLAVSYNEQFF; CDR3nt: TGTGCCAGCAGCAAAGGACTAGCGGTCTCCTACAATGAGCAGTTCTTC
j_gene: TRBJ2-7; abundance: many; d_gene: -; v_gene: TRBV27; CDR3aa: CASRNMGGGLGYEQYF; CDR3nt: TGTGCCAGCAGAAACATGGGGGGGGGCCTGGGGTACGAGCAGTACTTC
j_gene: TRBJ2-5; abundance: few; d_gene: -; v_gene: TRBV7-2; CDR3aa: CASSFLGGEGETQYF; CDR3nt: TGTGCCAGCAGCTTTCTAGGTGGCGAGGGAGAGACCCAGTACTTC
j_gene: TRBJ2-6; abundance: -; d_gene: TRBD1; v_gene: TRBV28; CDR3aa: CASSAVPGQGAPGANVLTF; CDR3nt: TGTGCCAGCAGTGCGGTACCGGGACAGGGGGCTCCTGGGGCCAACGTCCTGACTTTC
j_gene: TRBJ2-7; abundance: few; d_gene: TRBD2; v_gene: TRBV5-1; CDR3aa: CASSETSVEDEQYF; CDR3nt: TGCGCCAGCAGCGAGACTAGCGTCGAAGACGAGCAGTACTTC
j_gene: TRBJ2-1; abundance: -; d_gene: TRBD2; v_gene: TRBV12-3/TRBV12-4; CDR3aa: CASSLPGLVRGNEQFF; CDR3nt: TGTGCCAGCAGCCTTCCGGGACTAGTGCGCGGCAATGAGCAGTTCTTC
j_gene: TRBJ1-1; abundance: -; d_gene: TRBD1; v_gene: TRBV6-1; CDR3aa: CASSGGTGLNTEAFF; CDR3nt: TGTGCCAGCAGTGGCGGGACAGGGCTGAACACTGAAGCTTTCTTT
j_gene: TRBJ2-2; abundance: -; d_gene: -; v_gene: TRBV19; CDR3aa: CASSIKWSTGELFF; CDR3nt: TGTGCCAGTAGTATAAAGTGGTCCACCGGGGAGCTGTTTTTT
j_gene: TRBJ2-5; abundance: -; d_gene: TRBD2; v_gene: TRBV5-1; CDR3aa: CASTLAGGAETQYF; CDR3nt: TGCGCCAGCACCCTAGCGGGAGGGGCGGAGACCCAGTACTTC
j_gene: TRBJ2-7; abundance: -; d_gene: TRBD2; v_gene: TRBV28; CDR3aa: CASRPSAGGPSYEQYF; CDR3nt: TGTGCCAGCAGACCCTCGGCGGGAGGGCCTTCCTACGAGCAGTACTTC
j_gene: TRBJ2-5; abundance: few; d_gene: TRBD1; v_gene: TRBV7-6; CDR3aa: CASSLVGQGTAETQYF; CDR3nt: TGTGCCAGCAGCTTAGTAGGACAGGGAACGGCGGAGACCCAGTACTTC